The present T cell receptor (beta chain) was sequenced within a study of shared clonotypes between healthy human individuals. Using immunoSEQ multiplex PCR, the repertoire was profiled, and TCRdb retains in-frame clones only, with some absent. Here the sample spans about 1,800,000 clones, roughly 95% being singletons. Selected positively for CCR7 and CD45RO-negative, naive CD8 cells excluded terminally differentiated effector memory CD45RA+ cells. There are 15 residues in the CDR3. The material sequenced was naive CD8+ T cells sorted from blood. The sequence was collected from a man aged 18 to 30 in good health. This chain uses TRBV21-1 with TRBJ2-7; the table's TRBD2 call for D was not verified on the DNA. TRBV21-1 is labeled a pseudogene. CDR3 residues: CASSKGLAGGLEQYF. The DNA for the CDR3 is TGTGCCAGCAGCAAAGGACTAGCGGGGGGTCTCGAGCAGTACTTC.